Detailed here is one T cell receptor (beta chain). Its antigen is unidentified. PCR involved 60 Vbeta and 13 Jbeta primers. The repertoire was sequenced with immunoSEQ multiplex PCR; TCRdb's copy has only in-frame clones and lacks some. Seen here are 85,000 to 100,000 clones, around 89% observed once, and the top ten hold roughly 2.3%. This sample was included in a study of cytomegalovirus exposure and HLA in healthy donors. General study points: CMV serostatus stood as the only immune exposure information on hand. Roughly uniform sequencing depth across donors was assumed, possibly incorrectly. Common viral pathogens (according to a later analysis) appeared linked to several of the most significant clusters. There were reportedly fewer N-insertions in an Asian-associated ancestry cluster than the approximately 670-donor mean, in a later analysis.

This CDR3 has 11 amino acids. Germline V gives CDR1 LNHDA, CDR2 SQIVND (reference sequence). Trimming removed 10 bases from V and 3 bases from J, with 10 bases in between. Material for sequencing was PBMCs. The clonotype comes from a man aged 18 to 30 in good health and CMV-seronegative. The rearrangement joins TRBV19 to TRBJ2-7; D uncertain. The CDR3 here is CATSDYYEQYF. The CDR3 DNA reads as TGTGCCACCTCAGATTACTACGAGCAGTACTTC.